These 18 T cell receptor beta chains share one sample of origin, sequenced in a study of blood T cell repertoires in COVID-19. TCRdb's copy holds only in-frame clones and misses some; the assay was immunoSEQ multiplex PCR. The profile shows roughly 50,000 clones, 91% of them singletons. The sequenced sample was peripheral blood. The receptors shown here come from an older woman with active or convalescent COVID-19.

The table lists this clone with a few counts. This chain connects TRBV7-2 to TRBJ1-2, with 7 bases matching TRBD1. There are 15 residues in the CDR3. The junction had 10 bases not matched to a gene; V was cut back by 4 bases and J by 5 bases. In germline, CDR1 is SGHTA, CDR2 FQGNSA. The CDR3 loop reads CASSYDREGRYGYTF. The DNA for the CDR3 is TGTGCCAGCAGCTACGACAGGGAAGGGAGGTATGGCTACACCTTC.

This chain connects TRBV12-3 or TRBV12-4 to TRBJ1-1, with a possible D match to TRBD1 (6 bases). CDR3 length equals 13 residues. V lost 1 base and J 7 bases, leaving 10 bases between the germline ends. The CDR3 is CASSLGGQIEAFF. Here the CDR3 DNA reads TGTGCCAGCAGTTTAGGCGGACAGATTGAAGCTTTCTTT.

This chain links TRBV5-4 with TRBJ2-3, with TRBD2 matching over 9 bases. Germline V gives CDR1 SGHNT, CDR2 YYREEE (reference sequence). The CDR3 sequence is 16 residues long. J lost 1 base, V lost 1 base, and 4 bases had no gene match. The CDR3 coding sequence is TGTGCCAGCAGCTTGTCGGCGGGAGGGGGCACAGATACGCAGTATTTT. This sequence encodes CASSLSAGGGTDTQYF. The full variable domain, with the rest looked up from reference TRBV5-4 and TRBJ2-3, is ETGVTQSPTHLIKTRGQQVTLRCSSQSGHNTVSWYQQALGQGPQFIFQYYREEENGRGNFPPRFSGLQFPNYSSELNVNALELDDSALYLCASSLSAGGGTDTQYFGPGTRLTVL.

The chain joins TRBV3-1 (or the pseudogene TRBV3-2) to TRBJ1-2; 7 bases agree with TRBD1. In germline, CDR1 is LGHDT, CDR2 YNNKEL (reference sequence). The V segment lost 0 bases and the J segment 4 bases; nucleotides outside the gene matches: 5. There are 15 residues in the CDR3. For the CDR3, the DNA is TGTGCCAGCAGCCAAGATAACAGGGGCTCCTATGGCTACACCTTC. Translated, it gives CASSQDNRGSYGYTF.

CDR3 residues: CASSAWGENTEAFF. The CDR3 DNA sequence: TGCGCCAGCAGCGCGTGGGGGGAGAACACTGAAGCTTTCTTT. The rearrangement joins TRBV5-1 to TRBJ1-1, with a possible D match to TRBD1 (5 bases). CDR1 is SGHRS and CDR2 is YFSETQ in the germline V gene. There are 14 residues in the CDR3. V was pared by 4 bases and J by 1 base, with 11 bases between.

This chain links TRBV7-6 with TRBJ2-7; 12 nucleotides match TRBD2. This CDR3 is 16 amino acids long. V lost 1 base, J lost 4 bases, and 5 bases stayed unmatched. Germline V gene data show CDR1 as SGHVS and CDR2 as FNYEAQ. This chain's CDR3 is CASSLEPGTSGYEQYF. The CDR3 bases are TGTGCCAGCAGCTTAGAACCCGGGACTAGCGGGTACGAGCAGTACTTC. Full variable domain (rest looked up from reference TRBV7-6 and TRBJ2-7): GAGVSQSPRYKVTKRGQDVALRCDPISGHVSLYWYRQALGQGPEFLTYFNYEAQQDKSGLPNDRFSAERPEGSISTLTIQRTEQRDSAMYRCASSLEPGTSGYEQYFGPGTRLTVT.

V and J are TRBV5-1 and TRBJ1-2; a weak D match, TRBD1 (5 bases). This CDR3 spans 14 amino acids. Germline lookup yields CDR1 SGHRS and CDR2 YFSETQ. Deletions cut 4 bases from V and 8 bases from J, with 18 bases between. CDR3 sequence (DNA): TGCGCCAGCAGCGTAGCAGGGCAGGGTGAGGGCTACACCTTC. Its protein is CASSVAGQGEGYTF. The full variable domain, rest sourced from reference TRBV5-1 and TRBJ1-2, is KAGVTQTPRYLIKTRGQQVTLSCSPISGHRSVSWYQQTPGQGLQFLFEYFSETQRNKGNFPGRFSGRQFSNSRSEMNVSTLELGDSALYLCASSVAGQGEGYTFGSGTRLTVV.

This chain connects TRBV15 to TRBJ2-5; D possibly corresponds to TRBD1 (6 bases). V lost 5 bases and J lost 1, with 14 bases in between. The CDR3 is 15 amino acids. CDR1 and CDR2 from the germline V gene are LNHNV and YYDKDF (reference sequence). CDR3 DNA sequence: TGTGCCACCAGCTCCTACCCGGACAGCCAAGAGACCCAGTACTTC. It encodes CATSSYPDSQETQYF.

CDR3 region: CASSPPRQGIPLHF. CDR3 nucleotides: TGTGCCAGCAGCCCCCCTCGACAGGGGATACCCCTCCACTTT. The V call is TRBV6-2 or TRBV6-3, the J call TRBJ1-6; 8 bases fit TRBD1. CDR1 is MNHEY and CDR2 is SVGEGT in the germline V gene. The CDR3 extends over 14 amino acids. The J segment lost 12 bases and the V segment lost 6 bases, leaving 10 bases of the junction unmatched.

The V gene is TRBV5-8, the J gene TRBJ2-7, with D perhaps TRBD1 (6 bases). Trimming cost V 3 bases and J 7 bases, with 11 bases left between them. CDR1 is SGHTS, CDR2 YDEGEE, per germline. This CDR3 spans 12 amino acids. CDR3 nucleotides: TGTGCCAGCAGCTACAACAGGGAGGAGCAGTACTTC. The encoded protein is CASSYNREEQYF.

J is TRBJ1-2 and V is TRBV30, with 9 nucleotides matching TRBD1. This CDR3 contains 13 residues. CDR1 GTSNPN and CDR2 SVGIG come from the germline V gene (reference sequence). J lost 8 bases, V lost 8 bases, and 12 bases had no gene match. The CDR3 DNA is TGTGCCGGGGACCGGGGACAGGGTACCGGCTACACCTTC. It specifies CAGDRGQGTGYTF.

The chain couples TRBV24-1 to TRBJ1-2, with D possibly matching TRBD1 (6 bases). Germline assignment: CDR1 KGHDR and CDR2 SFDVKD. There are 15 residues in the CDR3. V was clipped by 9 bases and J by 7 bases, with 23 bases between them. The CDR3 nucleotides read TGTGCCACCCCGGACAGAGGACAGACTATAAGTGGCTACACCTTC. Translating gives CATPDRGQTISGYTF.

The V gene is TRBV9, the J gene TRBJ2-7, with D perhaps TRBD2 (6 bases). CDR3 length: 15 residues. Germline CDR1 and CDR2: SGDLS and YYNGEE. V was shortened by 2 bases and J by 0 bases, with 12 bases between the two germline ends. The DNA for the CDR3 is TGTGCCAGCAGCGTCGGGGGTCCCAGCTCCTACGAGCAGTACTTC. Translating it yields CASSVGGPSSYEQYF.

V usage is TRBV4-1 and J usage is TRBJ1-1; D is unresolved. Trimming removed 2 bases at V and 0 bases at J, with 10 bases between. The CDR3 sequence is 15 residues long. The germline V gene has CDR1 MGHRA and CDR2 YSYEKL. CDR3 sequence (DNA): TGCGCCAGCAGCCAAAAAGACACAGTGAACACTGAAGCTTTCTTT. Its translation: CASSQKDTVNTEAFF.

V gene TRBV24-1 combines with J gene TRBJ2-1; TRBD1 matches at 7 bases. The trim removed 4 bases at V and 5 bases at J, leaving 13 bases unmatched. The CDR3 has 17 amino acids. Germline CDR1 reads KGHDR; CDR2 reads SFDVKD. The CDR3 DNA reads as TGTGCCACCAGTGACCTGGACAGGCCAAACCATAACAATGAGCAGTTCTTC. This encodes CATSDLDRPNHNNEQFF.

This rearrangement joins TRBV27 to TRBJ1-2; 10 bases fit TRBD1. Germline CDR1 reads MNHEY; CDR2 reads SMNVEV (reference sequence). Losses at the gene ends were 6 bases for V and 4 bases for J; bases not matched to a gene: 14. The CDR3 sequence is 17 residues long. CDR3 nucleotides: TGTGCCAGCAGGCGGGCCGGGACAGGGGCGTCTAGCTATGGCTACACCTTC. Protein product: CASRRAGTGASSYGYTF.

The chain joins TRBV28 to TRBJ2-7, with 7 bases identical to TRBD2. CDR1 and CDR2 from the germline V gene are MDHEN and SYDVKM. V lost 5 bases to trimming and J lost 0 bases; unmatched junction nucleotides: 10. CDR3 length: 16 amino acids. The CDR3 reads CASSTVRTRSSYEQYF. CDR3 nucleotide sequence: TGTGCCAGCAGTACCGTAAGGACTAGGAGCTCCTACGAGCAGTACTTC.

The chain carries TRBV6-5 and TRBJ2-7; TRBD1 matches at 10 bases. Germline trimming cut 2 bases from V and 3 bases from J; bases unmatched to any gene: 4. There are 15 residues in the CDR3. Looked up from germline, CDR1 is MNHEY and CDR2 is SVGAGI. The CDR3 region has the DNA TGTGCCAGCAGTTACGGGACAGGGGTCCGCTACGAGCAGTACTTC. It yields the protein CASSYGTGVRYEQYF.